Below, 14 T cell receptor beta chains from the same sample are listed, as sequenced in a study of blood T cell repertoires in COVID-19. Method: immunoSEQ multiplex PCR; TCRdb's copy keeps in-frame clones and lacks some. The sample holds 100,000 to 120,000 clones, around 84% seen once. Material for sequencing was peripheral blood. The receptor source for this set is a woman older than 75 with acute or convalescent COVID-19.

V usage is TRBV5-1 and J usage is TRBJ1-2; 11 bases match TRBD1. The germline V gene encodes CDR1 SGHRS and CDR2 YFSETQ. The CDR3 runs to 15 residues. The V gene end was trimmed by 4 bases and the J gene end by 3 bases; junction bases not matched to a gene: 5. The CDR3 DNA follows: TGCGCCAGCAGCACCGGACAGGGGGCGTACTATGGCTACACCTTC. It specifies CASSTGQGAYYGYTF.

The chain carries TRBV5-1 and TRBJ2-3, with 7 bases lining up with TRBD1. Unmatched junction bases numbered 10, after V lost 4 bases and J lost 2 bases. Germline V CDR1 and CDR2: SGHRS, YFSETQ. CDR3 length: 16 amino acids. The CDR3 reads CASSGDRQGPTDTQYF. The CDR3 coding sequence is TGCGCCAGCAGCGGGGACCGACAGGGTCCCACAGATACGCAGTATTTT.

DNA for the CDR3: TGTGCCAGCAGCTCGGGGGGGACAGTTAGCAATCAGCCCCAGCATTTT. Its protein is CASSSGGTVSNQPQHF. This chain links TRBV5-5 with TRBJ1-5, with TRBD1 matching 7 bases. Germline loops: CDR1 SGHKS, CDR2 YYEKEE (reference sequence). V gave up 3 bases and J gave up 0 bases; unmatched junction bases: 6. The CDR3 covers 16 residues.

The chain carries TRBV30 and TRBJ2-1; 13 bases are a match to TRBD2. The CDR3 totals 15 residues. Per the germline V gene, CDR1 is GTSNPN and CDR2 is SVGIG (reference sequence). V lost 4 bases, J lost 9 bases, and 9 bases stayed unmatched. CDR3 sequence: CAWTSGLAGVGEQFF. The CDR3 nucleotides are TGTGCCTGGACCTCCGGACTAGCGGGAGTAGGTGAGCAGTTCTTC.

The J gene is TRBJ2-5, the V gene TRBV27; D is possibly TRBD2 (5 bases). CDR3 length: 16 residues. From germline, CDR1 is MNHEY and CDR2 SMNVEV (reference sequence). V gave up 2 bases and J gave up 4 bases, with 17 bases separating them. This CDR3 is CASSLLARDLGETQYF. CDR3 DNA: TGTGCCAGCAGTTTACTAGCTCGGGATTTAGGAGAGACCCAGTACTTC.

This chain connects TRBV18 to TRBJ2-2; D remains ambiguous. V was pared by 3 bases and J by 4 bases, with 12 bases between. The CDR3 contains 15 residues. Germline V gene lookup returns CDR1 KGHSH and CDR2 LQKENI. The CDR3 region is CASSPAPPGTGELFF. The CDR3 DNA sequence: TGTGCCAGCTCACCGGCCCCGCCGGGCACCGGGGAGCTGTTTTTT.

The chain recombines TRBV10-3 with TRBJ2-2, with TRBD1 matching over 7 bases. This CDR3 comprises 13 residues. Germline-derived CDR1 and CDR2 are ENHRY and SYGVKD. V shed 9 bases, J shed 4 bases, and the junction held 5 bases outside the gene matches. The CDR3 coding sequence is TGTGCCATTAAGGGACAGTCCACCGGGGAGCTGTTTTTT. It is translated as CAIKGQSTGELFF.

The chain has TRBV5-5 and TRBJ2-5, with TRBD1 matching over 7 bases. J gave up 3 bases and V 4 bases, and 6 bases lay outside the gene matches. CDR1 SGHKS and CDR2 YYEKEE come from the germline V gene (reference sequence). The CDR3 has 14 amino acids. CDR3 coding DNA: TGTGCCAGCAGCCCGGGACAGATCAAAGAGACCCAGTACTTC. It is translated as CASSPGQIKETQYF.

This chain links TRBV6-4 with TRBJ1-5, with D possibly being TRBD1 (5 bases). Per germline, CDR1 MRHNA and CDR2 SNTAGT. The CDR3 has 12 residues. The V and J ends lost 10 bases and 3 bases respectively, with 10 bases between them. The CDR3 sequence: CAIQGFNQPQHF. In DNA form, the CDR3 reads TGTGCCATCCAGGGTTTCAATCAGCCCCAGCATTTT.

V usage is TRBV2 and J usage is TRBJ2-1; 7 nucleotides agree with TRBD2. The V and J ends lost 5 bases and 9 bases, in that order; junction bases with no gene match: 10. Per the germline V gene, CDR1 is SNHLY and CDR2 is FYNNEI. The CDR3 has 14 residues. CDR3 nucleotide sequence: TGTGCCAGCAGTCGGACTAGAGGGTCGGCTGAGCAGTTCTTC. It is translated as CASSRTRGSAEQFF.

The chain carries TRBV7-2 and TRBJ2-3, with a tentative D call TRBD1 (5 bases). V dropped 2 bases and J dropped 0 bases, with 12 bases sitting between them. The CDR3 totals 16 residues. Per the germline V gene, CDR1 is SGHTA and CDR2 is FQGNSA. The CDR3: CASSLMGRASTDTQYF. The CDR3 nucleotides read TGTGCCAGCAGCTTAATGGGCAGGGCTAGCACAGATACGCAGTATTTT.

This rearrangement joins TRBV6-6 to TRBJ1-2, with D uncertain. This CDR3 comprises 14 residues. V lost 2 bases and J 5 bases, leaving 12 bases between the germline ends. CDR1 MNHNY and CDR2 SVGAGI come from the germline V gene (reference sequence). This CDR3 reads CASSYQVTGYGYTF. In nucleotides, the CDR3 is TGTGCCAGCAGTTACCAGGTAACCGGATATGGCTACACCTTC.

CDR3 DNA sequence: TGTGCCAGCAGCTTAGCAGGACACTCAGATACGCAGTATTTT. This encodes CASSLAGHSDTQYF. The rearrangement joins TRBV11-2 to TRBJ2-3, with D perhaps TRBD1 (5 bases). Between the trimmed V and J ends, which lost 1 base and 4 bases, there was a span of 9 bases. The length of the CDR3 is 14 residues. The germline V gene encodes CDR1 SGHAT and CDR2 FQNNGV.

This chain uses TRBV6-2 or TRBV6-3 with TRBJ1-5; a possible D gene is TRBD1 (6 bases). Trimming left V 4 bases short and J 4 bases short, with 14 bases between. Germline lookup yields CDR1 MNHEY and CDR2 SVGEGT. The CDR3 sequence is 15 residues long. As DNA, the CDR3 is TGTGCCAGCAGTTTAACCTTACAGGGAAATCAGCCCCAGCATTTT. Amino acids: CASSLTLQGNQPQHF.